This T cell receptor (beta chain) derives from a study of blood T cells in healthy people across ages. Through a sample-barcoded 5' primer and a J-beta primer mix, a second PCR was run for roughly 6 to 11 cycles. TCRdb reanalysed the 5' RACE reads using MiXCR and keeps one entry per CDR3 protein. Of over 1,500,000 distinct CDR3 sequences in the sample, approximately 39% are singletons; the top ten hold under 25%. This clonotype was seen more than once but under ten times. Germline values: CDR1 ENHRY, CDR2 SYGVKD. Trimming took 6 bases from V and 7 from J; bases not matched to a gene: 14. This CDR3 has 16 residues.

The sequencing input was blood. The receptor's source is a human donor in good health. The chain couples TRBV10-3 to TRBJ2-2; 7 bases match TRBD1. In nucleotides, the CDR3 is TGTGCCATCAGCGGGACAGTGGGACGAGATGGCGGGGAGCTGTTTTTT. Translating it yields CAISGTVGRDGGELFF.